This T cell receptor (beta chain) was profiled in a study of blood T cell repertoires in COVID-19. Repertoires were generated with immunoSEQ multiplex PCR, while TCRdb's copy carries only in-frame clones and drops some. This table has about 270,000 clones, around 90% appearing once. Germline assignment: CDR1 LGHDT and CDR2 YNNKEL (reference sequence). The J segment lost 11 bases and the V segment lost 6 bases, leaving 4 bases of the junction unmatched. This CDR3 region has 11 residues. The TCR originated in a woman in her thirties who had recovered from COVID-19. Sequencing was performed on PBMCs or T cells enriched from blood (not recorded which). The V and J genes are TRBV3-1 (or the pseudogene TRBV3-2) and TRBJ1-1; 9 bases align to TRBD1. The CDR3 DNA reads as TGTGCCAGCAGGCACAGGGGGCAGGCTTTCTTT. It encodes CASRHRGQAFF.